These 7 T cell receptor beta chains were sequenced from one sample in a study of radiotherapy plus CTLA-4 blockade in lung cancer. Produced via immunoSEQ multiplex PCR; TCRdb's table is partial and in-frame only. The top ten clones hold 40% of a sample with over 60,000 clones, over 75% of them seen once. Sequencing used peripheral blood, obtained from a patient treated with radiotherapy plus ipilimumab. Receptor source: a human donor with non-small cell lung cancer that progressed on radiotherapy plus ipilimumab.

The V gene is TRBV7-9, the J gene TRBJ2-1; maybe TRBD2 (6 bases). Trimming pared 2 bases from V and 5 bases from J, leaving 19 bases between. CDR3 length: 17 residues. Germline CDR1 reads SEHNR; CDR2 reads FQNEAQ (reference sequence). The CDR3 DNA reads as TGTGCCAGCAGCTTAAGCTTTTTTCGGGAGAGGAACAATGAGCAGTTCTTC. Its translation is CASSLSFFRERNNEQFF.

The chain combines TRBV10-3 with TRBJ2-2; no reliable D call. V was shortened by 0 bases and J by 6 bases, with 2 bases between the two germline ends. Germline lookup yields CDR1 ENHRY and CDR2 SYGVKD. The CDR3 has 12 amino acids. The CDR3 loop is CAISESSGELFF. CDR3 bases: TGTGCCATCAGTGAGTCGTCCGGGGAGCTGTTTTTT.

The rearrangement links TRBV19 to TRBJ2-1; TRBD2 matches 10 bases. J gave up 9 bases and V 0 bases, and 14 bases lay outside the gene matches. The CDR3 length is 18 residues. Germline CDR1 is LNHDA and CDR2 is SQIVND (reference sequence). CDR3 in DNA: TGTGCCAGTAGTATAGATACAAGGCCTAGCGGGAGATCGGGTGAGCAGTTCTTC. It is translated as CASSIDTRPSGRSGEQFF.

The rearrangement uses TRBV12-5 and TRBJ2-3; D may match TRBD1 or TRBD2 (5 bases each). The V end lost 4 bases, the J end lost 4 bases, and 6 bases lay between the germline ends. Germline CDR1 is LGHNT and CDR2 is FRNRAP. This CDR3 has 12 residues. CDR3 bases: TGTGCTAGTGGTTGGGGGTCAGATACGCAGTATTTT. Amino acids: CASGWGSDTQYF.

The V and J genes are TRBV2 and TRBJ1-5; D gene unclear. V was trimmed by 4 bases and J by 1 base, leaving 11 bases between them. CDR1 is SNHLY, CDR2 FYNNEI, per germline. The CDR3 covers 15 residues. This chain's CDR3 is CASSVLGVSNQPQHF. The DNA of the CDR3 is TGTGCCAGCAGTGTGCTGGGAGTCAGCAATCAGCCCCAGCATTTT.

The J gene is TRBJ2-1, the V gene TRBV30; TRBD2 agrees at 10 bases. Germline V CDR1 and CDR2: GTSNPN, SVGIG (reference sequence). V was pared by 4 bases and J by 2 bases, with 5 bases of the junction left unmatched. CDR3 length: 15 amino acids. CDR3 sequence (DNA): TGTGCCTGGAAGGAAGCGGGAGGGGCCTACAATGAGCAGTTCTTC. Its translation is CAWKEAGGAYNEQFF.

This rearrangement joins TRBV28 to TRBJ2-2; perhaps D is TRBD1 or TRBD2 (5 bases each). Germline lookup yields CDR1 MDHEN and CDR2 SYDVKM. The CDR3 sequence is 14 residues long. V dropped 10 bases and J dropped 4 bases, with 16 bases sitting between them. Here the CDR3 DNA reads TGTGCCATCAACCGGGACCGAAGCACCGGGGAGCTGTTTTTT. As protein: CAINRDRSTGELFF.